This TCR beta chain emerged from a study of blood T cell repertoires in COVID-19 (dated by TCRdb to 2018 to 2021). Study-level background: Samples covering the acute and convalescent phases of COVID-19 were provided by collaborators in the United States, Italy and Spain. Deeply sampled blood TCRbeta repertoires from subjects exposed to, actively infected with, or recovered from COVID-19 were included in the dataset. Where available, HLA class I and class II types were taken from metadata supplied by the sample provider and were not determined by assay-based typing. A freely available public database, intended as a resource for researchers studying the immune response to SARS-CoV-2, is where the repertoires were released. The prospective study material was composed of cDNA or gDNA derived from T cells, B-cell-depleted T cells, or PBMCs. Samples were obtained from the ongoing ImmuneRACE study (first 160 participants) and from 1,200 or so subjects provided by 6 global collaborators. Nearly every sample came with metadata listing a de-identified subject ID, COVID-19 status, age in years and sex. General conclusions and limits of the study: How much clinical and demographic metadata was included differed by source and by participant, and the metadata was provided uncurated.

The immunoSEQ Assay, a bias-controlled multiplex PCR, was used to amplify TCRbeta CDR3 regions from genomic DNA. Per the original workflow: The number of nucleated cells in each sample was estimated from the amplification of reference gene primers within the assay. Sequence reads were collapsed and filtered to measure the absolute abundance of every unique TCRbeta CDR3 rearrangement. Productive Simpson clonality was computed per sample as the square root of Simpson's diversity index over productive rearrangements. The clones in this table, taken by TCRdb from immuneACCESS, are in-frame only. Not every clone is retained; where verified, under half of the shortfall comes from an unresolved V gene, and the cause of the rest is unknown. V and J calls and clone size are as listed in that table; D and trimming were resolved from the DNA. The sample table shows some 70,000 clones, and roughly 82% are seen once. The top ten clonotypes cover 5% to 7.5% of the sample.

The germline V end is reduced by 2 bases and the J end by 2 bases; junction bases left unmatched: 11. According to the germline V gene, CDR1 reads WSHSY and CDR2 reads SAAADI. Its CDR3 holds 18 amino acids, cysteine through valine. The DNA shown is the 54-base CDR3, in frame from base 1. The collaborating institutions used their own protocols to collect whole blood in K2EDTA tubes. For TCRbeta analysis, collaborators shipped samples in one of three forms: frozen whole blood, isolated PBMCs, or DNA extracted from either of those sample types. As to this clone: It lacks a known antigen. It has no much larger one-base neighbor in the sample; base qualities were not kept.

Sequences were obtained from peripheral blood. The sequence derives from a man between 60 and 75 years old with acute or convalescent COVID-19. In this chain, TRBV10-2 is recombined with TRBJ2-7; 11 bases in the junction line up with TRBD2. The DNA sequence reads TGCGCCAGCAGTGAGGGGGGGTCCGCTAGCGGGAGGCCCTACGAGCAGTACGTC. Its translation reads: CASSEGGSASGRPYEQYV.